The next 6 T cell receptor beta chains were all read from a single sample in a study of cytomegalovirus exposure and HLA in healthy donors. The primer mix had 60 Vbeta and 13 Jbeta primers. Measured with immunoSEQ multiplex PCR; TCRdb has only the in-frame clones, and not every one. The repertoire holds under 200,000 clones, with nearly 80% as singletons. The sample taken for sequencing was PBMCs. The receptors stem from a man between 50 and 59 years old in good health and CMV-seropositive.

Remarks on this clone: A junction end diverges from the germline sequence, so it may reflect a read error. The sample carries other DNA sequences with the same CDR3. The rearrangement uses TRBV6-6 and TRBJ1-2; D is possibly TRBD1 (6 bases). From germline, CDR1 is MNHNY and CDR2 SVGAGI (reference sequence). This CDR3 region has 14 residues. CDR3 in amino acids: CASSPPGTRYGYTF. CDR3 nucleotides: TGTGCCAGCAGTCCCCCCGGGACACGCTATGGCTACACCTTT.

The chain links TRBV9 to TRBJ1-2; weak D call: TRBD1 (6 bases). Germline-derived CDR1 and CDR2 are SGDLS and YYNGEE. This CDR3 is built from 14 residues. Trimming removed 2 bases at V and 5 bases at J, with 13 bases between. CDR3 amino acids: CASSVSGGAYGYTF. In nucleotides, the CDR3 is TGTGCCAGCAGCGTGTCTGGGGGGGCTTATGGCTACACCTTC. The full variable domain, completed using reference TRBV9 and TRBJ1-2, is DSGVTQTPKHLITATGQRVTLRCSPRSGDLSVYWYQQSLDQGLQFLIQYYNGEERAKGNILERFSAQQFPDLHSELNLSSLELGDSALYFCASSVSGGAYGYTFGSGTRLTVV.

This clone has a single count. The chain carries TRBV5-1 and TRBJ2-6; 9 nucleotides align to TRBD1. Germline-derived CDR1 and CDR2 are SGHRS and YFSETQ. The CDR3 runs 17 residues. The V gene end was trimmed by 3 bases and the J gene end by 3 bases; junction bases not matched to a gene: 7. For the CDR3, the DNA is TGCGCCAGCAGCTACAGGACAGGGGAAAGTGGGGCCAACGTCCTGACTTTC. This gives the protein CASSYRTGESGANVLTF.

This clone was observed a few times. The genes are TRBV7-8 and TRBJ1-5; D perhaps matches TRBD1 (6 bases). Germline lookup yields CDR1 SGHVS and CDR2 FQNEAQ. V gave up 5 bases and J gave up 9 bases, with 14 bases separating them. This CDR3 spans 13 amino acids. The CDR3 coding sequence is TGTGCCAGCAGCCCCGACCCACAGGGGCCCCAGCATTTT. This translates into CASSPDPQGPQHF.

This clone was found once. The V gene is TRBV27, the J gene TRBJ1-5; D possibly corresponds to TRBD1 (6 bases). The germline V gene encodes CDR1 MNHEY and CDR2 SMNVEV (reference sequence). Trimming pared 6 bases from V and 0 bases from J, leaving 12 bases between. The CDR3 has 15 residues. The CDR3 nucleotides are TGTGCCAGCAGCCGACAGGCGTATAGCAATCAGCCCCAGCATTTT. It translates to CASSRQAYSNQPQHF.

V and J are TRBV5-1 and TRBJ2-3; D is uncertain. V dropped 1 base and J dropped 6 bases, with 6 bases sitting between them. This CDR3 region has 12 residues. From germline, CDR1 is SGHRS and CDR2 YFSETQ. The CDR3 DNA reads as TGCGCCAGCAGCTTGTATCGGGATACGCAGTATTTT. The encoded protein is CASSLYRDTQYF.